This T cell receptor beta chain was retrieved from a study of CD8+CD57+ T cells in acquired aplastic anemia. Study background: Sorted CD4+ plus CD8+ cells gave DNA averaging around 3.2 ug.

Individuals selected for sequencing had exhibited CD8+CD57+ cell expansion on flow cytometry. A single count supports this clonotype. Researchers used genomic DNA as the template to profile TCR beta VDJ and CDR3. TCRdb reanalysed the reads using MiXCR and keeps one entry per CDR3 protein. In the table there are a few hundred thousand distinct CDR3 sequences, about half of which are singletons. The CDR3 runs to 15 residues. The V end lost 5 bases, the J end lost 2 bases, and 13 bases lay between the germline ends. Germline V gene sequence: CDR1 KGHDR, CDR2 SFDVKD. The specimen sequenced was sorted CD4+, CD8+, or CD8+CD57+ T cells (not recorded which) from PBMCs. This chain uses TRBV24-1 with TRBJ2-3, with D perhaps matching TRBD1 (5 bases). The source is a human donor with aplastic anemia. The CDR3, as DNA: TGTGCCACCAGTGCTTTCAGGGAAGACACAGATACGCAGTATTTT. Its protein is CATSAFREDTDTQYF.